Presented here are 23 T cell receptor beta chains from one specimen sequenced in a study of blood T cells in healthy people across ages. Primers used in a second PCR of about 7 to 11 cycles were a sample-barcoded 5' primer and a J-beta primer mix. Using its own MiXCR run on the 5' RACE reads, TCRdb lists one record per CDR3 protein. The top ten clones hold about 9.4% of a sample with 750,000 to 950,000 distinct CDR3 sequences, approximately 32% of them seen once. The data were also submitted as part of a second study, on T cells of mothers and their children.

What was sequenced was blood. The source of these receptors is a woman in her 40s in good health.

The rearrangement uses TRBV20-1 and TRBJ1-2, with D possibly TRBD1 on 5 matching bases. Between the trimmed V and J ends, which lost 5 bases and 2 bases, there was a span of 15 bases. The V gene's germline CDR1 is DFQATT and CDR2 SNEGSKA (reference sequence). The CDR3 loop spans 14 amino acids. CDR3 sequence: CSASLAGRNYGYTF. In DNA form, the CDR3 reads TGCAGTGCTTCCTTGGCAGGGCGGAACTATGGCTACACCTTC.

The chain combines TRBV10-3 with TRBJ1-5; TRBD1 matches 7 bases. CDR3 length equals 13 residues. Losses at the gene ends were 6 bases for V and 4 bases for J; bases not matched to a gene: 3. Germline V lookup: CDR1 ENHRY, CDR2 SYGVKD. CDR3 bases: TGTGCCATCAGGCAGGGGGATAATCAGCCCCAGCATTTT. Protein product: CAIRQGDNQPQHF.

This clonotype was seen a few times. V usage is TRBV20-1 and J usage is TRBJ2-1; D remains ambiguous. From germline, CDR1 is DFQATT and CDR2 SNEGSKA (reference sequence). The CDR3 contains 13 residues. The V end lost 1 base, the J end lost 9 bases, and 13 bases lay between the germline ends. CDR3 residues: CSARVSYGSEQFF. The DNA for the CDR3 is TGCAGTGCTAGAGTGTCTTACGGCAGTGAGCAGTTCTTC.

Here the CDR3 reads CASSPLPDSLYGYTF. The CDR3 bases are TGTGCCAGCTCACCACTTCCAGACAGCCTTTATGGCTACACCTTC. V and J are TRBV18 and TRBJ1-2; perhaps TRBD1 as D (5 bases). Germline V gene sequence: CDR1 KGHSH, CDR2 LQKENI. Trimming shortened V by 1 base and J by 5 bases, and 14 bases separated the two germline ends. CDR3 length: 15 amino acids.

This clonotype occurred a few times. This chain joins TRBV3-1 and TRBJ1-6, with 8 nucleotides matching TRBD1. The length of the CDR3 is 15 residues. V shed 4 bases, J shed 7 bases, and the junction held 6 bases outside the gene matches. Germline CDR1 reads LGHDT; CDR2 reads YNNKEL (reference sequence). CDR3 protein: CASSLRTGRNSPLHF. CDR3 bases: TGTGCCAGCAGCCTGAGGACAGGGAGAAATTCACCCCTCCACTTT. The full variable domain, in which reference TRBV3-1 and TRBJ1-6 provide the parts outside the CDR3, is DTAVSQTPKYLVTQMGNDKSIKCEQNLGHDTMYWYKQDSKKFLKIMFSYNNKELIINETVPNRFSPKSPDKAHLNLHINSLELGDSAVYFCASSLRTGRNSPLHFGNGTRLTVT.

This clonotype was observed a handful of times. CDR3 sequence (DNA): TGTGCCAGCAGCTTCGGGACAGGGGCTTTCCACGAGCAGTACTTC. Translation: CASSFGTGAFHEQYF. The rearrangement links TRBV7-8 to TRBJ2-7; the match to TRBD1 covers 10 bases. Germline V gene data show CDR1 as SGHVS and CDR2 as FQNEAQ. Unmatched junction bases numbered 7, after V lost 3 bases and J lost 5 bases. CDR3 length: 15 amino acids.

This clonotype was observed at least ten times. This rearrangement joins TRBV9 to TRBJ2-3, with D possibly being TRBD2 (6 bases). V was trimmed by 1 base and J by 2 bases, leaving 14 bases between them. CDR1 and CDR2 from the germline V gene are SGDLS and YYNGEE. The CDR3 is 16 amino acids. CDR3 region: CASSVWGGENTDTQYF. The CDR3 nucleotides read TGTGCCAGCAGCGTATGGGGAGGCGAGAACACAGATACGCAGTATTTT.

This clonotype was counted between two and nine times. The chain employs TRBV28 and TRBJ2-7, with 11 positions matching TRBD1. In germline, CDR1 is MDHEN, CDR2 SYDVKM. The CDR3 loop spans 17 amino acids. V was pared by 6 bases and J by 0 bases, with 10 bases of the junction left unmatched. CDR3 sequence: CASSFRDRGSGSYEQYF. The CDR3 DNA reads as TGTGCCAGCAGCTTCCGGGACAGGGGGTCGGGCTCCTACGAGCAGTACTTC.

This chain links TRBV7-9 with TRBJ2-1; 9 bases map to TRBD2. CDR3 size: 15 residues. Looked up from germline, CDR1 is SEHNR and CDR2 is FQNEAQ (reference sequence). The V and J ends lost 4 bases and 12 bases, in that order; junction bases with no gene match: 13. The CDR3 nucleotides read TGTGCCAGCAGCTCAACACCGGGACTAGCTCCTTCGCAGTTCTTC. Translating it yields CASSSTPGLAPSQFF. Combining the CDR3 with reference TRBV7-9 and TRBJ2-1 gives the whole variable domain DTGVSQNPRHKITKRGQNVTFRCDPISEHNRLYWYRQTLGQGPEFLTYFQNEAQLEKSRLLSDRFSAERPKGSFSTLEIQRTEQGDSAMYLCASSSTPGLAPSQFFGPGTRLTVL.

This clonotype was seen many times. This chain links TRBV2 with TRBJ2-5; possible D gene TRBD1, 7 bases. Germline CDR1 and CDR2: SNHLY and FYNNEI. CDR3 length equals 12 residues. The V and J ends lost 3 bases and 11 bases respectively, with 13 bases between them. The CDR3: CASSDLRGEQYF. As DNA, the CDR3 is TGTGCCAGCAGTGATCTCAGGGGGGAGCAGTACTTC.

This clonotype appeared many times. J is TRBJ1-2 and V is TRBV5-1; perhaps TRBD1 as D (5 bases). Germline V gene data show CDR1 as SGHRS and CDR2 as YFSETQ. The V gene lost 2 bases and the J gene lost 1 base, with 12 bases spanning the gap. This CDR3 contains 15 residues. This CDR3 reads CASSFGAADNYGYTF. DNA of the CDR3: TGCGCCAGCAGCTTCGGGGCGGCAGATAACTATGGCTACACCTTC.

The V and J genes are TRBV28 and TRBJ1-1; the D gene is possibly TRBD1 (5 bases). CDR1 and CDR2 from the germline V gene are MDHEN and SYDVKM. The V gene lost 2 bases and the J gene lost 11 bases, with 18 bases spanning the gap. The CDR3 loop spans 14 amino acids. The CDR3 loop is CASSLDVGDRGAFF. The CDR3 DNA reads TGTGCCAGCAGTTTAGACGTGGGAGACCGGGGGGCTTTCTTT.

This clonotype occurred a few times. The gene calls are TRBV30 and TRBJ1-5, with 8 bases matching TRBD1. Germline loops: CDR1 GTSNPN, CDR2 SVGIG (reference sequence). V trimming: 5 bases; J trimming: 6 bases; junction bases outside the gene matches: 9. CDR3 length equals 14 residues. Here the CDR3 reads CAWRGQGASQPQHF. The CDR3, as DNA: TGTGCCTGGCGAGGTCAGGGGGCGTCTCAGCCCCAGCATTTT.

This clonotype was observed a handful of times. The V gene is TRBV12-3 or TRBV12-4, the J gene TRBJ1-4, with D unresolved. V lost 6 bases and J 8 bases, leaving 16 bases between the germline ends. The CDR3 has 14 residues. CDR3 amino acids: CASSLSTGTEKLFF. CDR3 nucleotides: TGTGCCAGCAGCTTGAGTACGGGAACGGAAAAACTGTTTTTT.

This clonotype was observed many times. The chain carries TRBV7-2 and TRBJ2-7, with a possible D match to TRBD2 (5 bases). This CDR3 comprises 14 residues. V lost 7 bases, J lost 1 base, and 14 bases lay in between. The germline CDR1 and CDR2 sequences are SGHTA and FQGNSA. The CDR3 DNA is TGTGCCAGCACCCCCGGAGGAACATCCTACGAGCAGTACTTC. Amino acids: CASTPGGTSYEQYF.

CDR3 in amino acids: CASRTGGRNTGELFF. CDR3 sequence (DNA): TGTGCCAGCAGGACGGGGGGGAGGAACACCGGGGAGCTGTTTTTT. The rearrangement uses TRBV6-5 and TRBJ2-2; 8 bases align to TRBD2. J lost 1 base, V lost 6 bases, and 4 bases had no gene match. This CDR3 comprises 15 residues. Germline V lookup: CDR1 MNHEY, CDR2 SVGAGI.

The chain carries TRBV7-9 and TRBJ2-1; D is perhaps TRBD1 or TRBD2 (6 bases each). From germline, CDR1 is SEHNR and CDR2 FQNEAQ (reference sequence). Between the trimmed V and J ends, which lost 5 bases and 8 bases, there was a span of 22 bases. The CDR3 is 16 residues long. For the CDR3, the DNA is TGTGCCAGCAGCCCCCCCCTAGGGGGGAAGAATGATGAGCAGTTCTTC. Translation gives CASSPPLGGKNDEQFF.

At least ten counts were recorded for this clonotype. V gene TRBV12-3 or TRBV12-4 combines with J gene TRBJ1-2; no reliable D call. The CDR3 covers 12 residues. Trimming removed 4 bases at V and 4 bases at J, with 7 bases between. The CDR3 nucleotides are TGTGCCAGCAGTTCCGGGCCCTATGGCTACACCTTC. Its protein product is CASSSGPYGYTF.

This clonotype showed up many times. This chain links TRBV28 with TRBJ2-7; D ambiguous. The germline V gene encodes CDR1 MDHEN and CDR2 SYDVKM. V lost 6 bases, J lost 2 bases, and 8 bases lay in between. The CDR3 has 12 residues. The CDR3 here is CASSFTTYEQYF. CDR3 DNA: TGTGCCAGCAGCTTCACGACCTACGAGCAGTACTTC.

CDR3 region: CASSRRGALTDTQYF. CDR3 nucleotide sequence: TGTGCCAGCAGTCGTCGAGGGGCCCTCACAGATACGCAGTATTTT. This chain links TRBV7-9 with TRBJ2-3; TRBD1 or TRBD2 may be the D gene (5 bases each). Trimming cost V 6 bases and J 2 bases, with 15 bases left between them. There are 15 residues in the CDR3. Germline values: CDR1 SEHNR, CDR2 FQNEAQ (reference sequence).

The V call is TRBV27, the J call TRBJ1-1; a weak D match, TRBD1 (6 bases). Trimming took 6 bases from V and 2 from J, leaving 19 bases between them. The CDR3 runs 16 residues. The germline V gene has CDR1 MNHEY and CDR2 SMNVEV (reference sequence). The CDR3 nucleotides are TGTGCCAGCAGCCTATTCTCTTCCGGGGGCAACACTGAAGCTTTCTTT. It encodes CASSLFSSGGNTEAFF.

The genes are TRBV12-3 or TRBV12-4 and TRBJ1-1, with D perhaps matching TRBD1 (6 bases). CDR3 size: 15 residues. The V and J ends lost 1 base and 3 bases respectively, with 12 bases between them. The CDR3 loop is CASSLGQGLDTEAFF. CDR3 coding DNA: TGTGCCAGCAGTTTAGGGCAGGGGTTGGACACTGAAGCTTTCTTT.

This clonotype was picked up many times. Given a much more abundant clone one base away, this may be a read error. The chain combines TRBV27 with TRBJ2-1; TRBD2 matches at 9 bases. Germline CDR1 and CDR2: MNHEY and SMNVEV (reference sequence). There are 14 residues in the CDR3. The DNA of the CDR3 is TGTGCCAGCAGTCTAGCGGGATCCTGCAATGAGCAGTTCTTC. This encodes CASSLAGSCNEQFF.